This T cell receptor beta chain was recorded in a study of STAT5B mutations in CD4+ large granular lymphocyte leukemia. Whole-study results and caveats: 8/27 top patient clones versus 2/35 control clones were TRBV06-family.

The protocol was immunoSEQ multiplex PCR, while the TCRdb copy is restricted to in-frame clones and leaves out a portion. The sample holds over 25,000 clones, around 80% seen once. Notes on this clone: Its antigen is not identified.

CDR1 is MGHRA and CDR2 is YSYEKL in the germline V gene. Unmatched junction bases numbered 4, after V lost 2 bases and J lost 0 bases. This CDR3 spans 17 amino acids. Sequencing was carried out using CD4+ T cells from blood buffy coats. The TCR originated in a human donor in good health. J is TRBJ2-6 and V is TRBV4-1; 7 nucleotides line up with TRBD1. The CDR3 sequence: CASSQRTGSSGANVLTF. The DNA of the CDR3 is TGCGCCAGCAGCCAAAGGACAGGCAGCTCTGGGGCCAACGTCCTGACTTTC.